The 21 T cell receptor beta chains below were found in one sample sequenced in a study of CD8 T cells in ankylosing spondylitis. Findings and limits, study-wide: In ankylosing spondylitis blood, a motif of roughly eight highly homologous TCR beta variants appeared characteristic.

No antigen has been identified for these receptors. A single record per CDR3 protein comes from TCRdb applying MiXCR to the 5' RACE reads. The profile shows over 600,000 distinct CDR3 sequences, 15% to 20% of them singletons. Material for sequencing was blood, either unsorted or a sorted T cell fraction (not recorded which). All receptors come from a male donor with ankylosing spondylitis.

V usage is TRBV9 and J usage is TRBJ2-1; the D gene is possibly TRBD1 (6 bases). Trimming shortened V by 3 bases and J by 6 bases, and 19 bases separated the two germline ends. CDR3 size: 16 residues. Germline CDR1 is SGDLS and CDR2 is YYNGEE. The DNA for the CDR3 is TGTGCCAGCAGCGATACACAGGGCTTGGGGTTCAATGAGCAGTTCTTC. Amino acids: CASSDTQGLGFNEQFF.

There are a few counts of this clonotype. The genes are TRBV24-1 and TRBJ1-2, with 7 bases aligning to TRBD1. CDR3 length: 15 amino acids. V trimming: 7 bases; J trimming: 4 bases; junction bases outside the gene matches: 11. CDR1 and CDR2 from the germline V gene are KGHDR and SFDVKD. The CDR3: CATSPGRGHSYGYTF. Here the CDR3 DNA reads TGTGCCACCAGCCCAGGGAGGGGGCACTCCTATGGCTACACCTTC.

The V gene is TRBV20-1, the J gene TRBJ1-2; TRBD1 agrees at 8 bases. V lost 0 bases and J lost 6; bases outside the gene matches: 9. The germline gives CDR1 DFQATT, CDR2 SNEGSKA (reference sequence). CDR3 length: 15 residues. The CDR3 coding sequence is TGCAGTGCTAGAGATTGGACAGGGAAATCGGATGGCTACACCTTC. Protein product: CSARDWTGKSDGYTF.

This clonotype was observed a few times. The rearrangement links TRBV7-8 to TRBJ2-1; D might be TRBD1 (6 bases). The V end was cut by 3 bases, the J end by 5 bases, with 14 bases between. In germline, CDR1 is SGHVS, CDR2 FQNEAQ. CDR3 length: 15 amino acids. The CDR3 region is CASSLAGARNNEQFF. CDR3 DNA: TGTGCCAGCAGCTTGGCAGGGGCAAGAAACAATGAGCAGTTCTTC.

This clonotype was counted many times. The CDR3 here is CASSFLAGQETQYF. In DNA, the CDR3 is TGTGCCAGCAGCTTCCTAGCGGGCCAAGAGACCCAGTACTTC. The rearrangement joins TRBV11-2 to TRBJ2-5, with 8 bases that match TRBD2. Germline loops: CDR1 SGHAT, CDR2 FQNNGV. The junction had 1 base not matched to a gene; V was cut back by 3 bases and J by 1 base. The CDR3 covers 14 residues. The full variable domain, in which reference TRBV11-2 and TRBJ2-5 provide the parts outside the CDR3, is EAGVAQSPRYKIIEKRQSVAFWCNPISGHATLYWYQQILGQGPKLLIQFQNNGVVDDSQLPKDRFSAERLKGVDSTLKIQPAKLEDSAVYLCASSFLAGQETQYFGPGTRLLVL.

The V call is TRBV7-3, the J call TRBJ2-3; TRBD1 matches 7 bases. After removal of 6 bases from V and 2 bases from J, the junction contained 5 bases not matched to a gene. Germline values: CDR1 SGHTA, CDR2 FQGTGA. The CDR3 totals 14 residues. The CDR3 nucleotides are TGTGCCAGCAGTTCACAGGGGCCCACAGATACGCAGTATTTT. It translates to CASSSQGPTDTQYF.

The chain has TRBV20-1 and TRBJ2-3; 11 nucleotides align to TRBD2. CDR3 length equals 14 residues. Germline V gene lookup returns CDR1 DFQATT and CDR2 SNEGSKA (reference sequence). V shed 3 bases and J 5 bases; nucleotides not matched to a gene: 4. Here the CDR3 reads CSASTSGGGDTQYF. As DNA, the CDR3 is TGCAGTGCTAGTACTAGCGGGGGAGGAGATACGCAGTATTTT.

The rearrangement links TRBV10-3 to TRBJ2-3, with D maybe TRBD2 (6 bases). The CDR3 spans 14 residues. V was cut by 3 bases and J by 2 bases, with 9 bases left in between. Germline V gene lookup returns CDR1 ENHRY and CDR2 SYGVKD. DNA of the CDR3: TGTGCCATCAGTGACAGGGAGGACACAGATACGCAGTATTTT. This sequence encodes CAISDREDTDTQYF.

This clonotype appeared a few times. The J gene is TRBJ2-1, the V gene TRBV11-2, with 12 bases that match TRBD2. Per germline, CDR1 SGHAT and CDR2 FQNNGV. V lost 5 bases and J lost 15; bases outside the gene matches: 8. This CDR3 contains 13 residues. CDR3 in DNA: TGTGCCAGCAGCGGCCGACTAGCGGGGGCCCCGTTCTTC. Amino acids: CASSGRLAGAPFF.

The gene calls are TRBV11-1 and TRBJ2-1; 8 bases map to TRBD2. The CDR3 sequence is 16 residues long. CDR1 and CDR2 from the germline V gene are SGHAT and FQDESV (reference sequence). The V gene end was trimmed by 5 bases and the J gene end by 8 bases; junction bases not matched to a gene: 14. In DNA, the CDR3 is TGTGCCAGCAGCCCTTCGGGAGCGGGGGAAGGGGATGAGCAGTTCTTC. It yields the protein CASSPSGAGEGDEQFF.

The chain couples TRBV2 to TRBJ2-7, with D unresolved. This CDR3 region has 11 residues. Germline CDR1 and CDR2: SNHLY and FYNNEI. Trimming took 6 bases from V and 3 from J, leaving 6 bases between them. In nucleotides, the CDR3 is TGTGCCAGCAGGGCAGTCTACGAGCAGTACTTC. Protein sequence: CASRAVYEQYF.

The chain has TRBV27 and TRBJ2-5; TRBD2 agrees at 12 bases. J was trimmed by 1 base and V by 4 bases; bases with no gene match: 4. The germline CDR1 and CDR2 sequences are MNHEY and SMNVEV (reference sequence). This CDR3 is 16 amino acids long. CDR3 protein: CASSSLTSGSQETQYF. The DNA of the CDR3 is TGTGCCAGCAGTTCCTTGACTAGCGGGAGCCAAGAGACCCAGTACTTC.

This rearrangement joins TRBV9 to TRBJ1-2; tentative D call: TRBD1 (5 bases). The V end lost 0 bases, the J end lost 0 bases, and 15 bases lay between the germline ends. Germline V CDR1 and CDR2: SGDLS, YYNGEE. The CDR3 totals 17 residues. The CDR3 nucleotides read TGTGCCAGCAGCGTAGCTACGGTCACAGGAGCTAACTATGGCTACACCTTC. Its protein is CASSVATVTGANYGYTF.

The chain is built from TRBV6-6 and TRBJ2-7, with D perhaps matching TRBD1 (6 bases). The CDR3 sequence is 12 residues long. Germline CDR1 is MNHNY and CDR2 is SVGAGI (reference sequence). Trimming removed 6 bases at V and 5 bases at J, with 11 bases between. The DNA of the CDR3 is TGTGCCAGCAGAAGACAGGTGGACGAGCAGTACTTC. Its translation: CASRRQVDEQYF.

This clonotype was seen a handful of times. The CDR3 DNA sequence: TGTGCCAGCAGCGCTAAGAGCGGGTCCCCTAGCACAGATACGCAGTATTTT. This sequence encodes CASSAKSGSPSTDTQYF. The chain carries TRBV9 and TRBJ2-3, with D maybe TRBD2 (6 bases). The CDR3 runs 17 residues. The germline gives CDR1 SGDLS, CDR2 YYNGEE. The V gene lost 3 bases and the J gene lost 0 bases, with 17 bases spanning the gap.

This clonotype came up a few times. The gene calls are TRBV29-1 and TRBJ2-3, with D perhaps assigned TRBD1 or TRBD2 (6 bases each). Germline values: CDR1 SQVTM, CDR2 ANQGSEA. The ends were cut back, 7 bases at V and 1 base at J, with 15 bases in the middle. This CDR3 region has 14 residues. As DNA, the CDR3 is TGCAGCGCCGCGAGGGGGACTGGCACAGATACGCAGTATTTT. Translating gives CSAARGTGTDTQYF.

This sequence joins TRBV6-2 or TRBV6-3 and TRBJ1-4, with no clear D. Per germline, CDR1 MNHEY and CDR2 SVGEGT. The CDR3 loop spans 13 amino acids. Trimming stripped 7 bases from V and 5 bases from J, with 11 bases between. CDR3 DNA sequence: TGTGCCAGCAAGCCCCTTGAGAATGAAAAACTGTTTTTT. Its translation is CASKPLENEKLFF.

The chain links TRBV29-1 to TRBJ1-2; D is undetermined. The V end lost 0 bases, the J end lost 3 bases, and 11 bases lay between the germline ends. Germline CDR1 SQVTM, CDR2 ANQGSEA. The CDR3 has 14 amino acids. CDR3 region: CSVEEGSSYYGYTF. DNA for the CDR3: TGCAGCGTTGAAGAAGGGTCCTCCTACTATGGCTACACCTTC.

There are a few counts of this clonotype. The rearrangement links TRBV29-1 to TRBJ1-1; tentative D call: TRBD1 (5 bases). The V gene's germline CDR1 is SQVTM and CDR2 ANQGSEA. This CDR3 has 17 amino acids. The V end was cut by 2 bases, the J end by 0 bases, with 19 bases between. DNA of the CDR3: TGCAGCGTTGAAAAGACAGACAAGTCATTAATGAACACTGAAGCTTTCTTT. Its translation is CSVEKTDKSLMNTEAFF.

This clonotype turned up a few times. The V and J genes are TRBV20-1 and TRBJ1-1, with 7 bases that match TRBD1. Germline V gene lookup returns CDR1 DFQATT and CDR2 SNEGSKA (reference sequence). CDR3 length: 13 amino acids. V lost 3 bases and J lost 7; bases outside the gene matches: 8. CDR3 nucleotide sequence: TGCAGTGCTAGTTCGAGGGGGCGGAATGAAGCTTTCTTT. This encodes CSASSRGRNEAFF.

The chain employs TRBV20-1 and TRBJ1-1; D call uncertain. Trimming left V 1 base short and J 1 base short, with 10 bases between. The CDR3 is 14 residues long. CDR1 is DFQATT, CDR2 SNEGSKA, per germline (reference sequence). The CDR3 DNA reads as TGCAGTGCTAGAGCGCCAGGCTCGAACACTGAAGCTTTCTTT. Protein sequence: CSARAPGSNTEAFF.